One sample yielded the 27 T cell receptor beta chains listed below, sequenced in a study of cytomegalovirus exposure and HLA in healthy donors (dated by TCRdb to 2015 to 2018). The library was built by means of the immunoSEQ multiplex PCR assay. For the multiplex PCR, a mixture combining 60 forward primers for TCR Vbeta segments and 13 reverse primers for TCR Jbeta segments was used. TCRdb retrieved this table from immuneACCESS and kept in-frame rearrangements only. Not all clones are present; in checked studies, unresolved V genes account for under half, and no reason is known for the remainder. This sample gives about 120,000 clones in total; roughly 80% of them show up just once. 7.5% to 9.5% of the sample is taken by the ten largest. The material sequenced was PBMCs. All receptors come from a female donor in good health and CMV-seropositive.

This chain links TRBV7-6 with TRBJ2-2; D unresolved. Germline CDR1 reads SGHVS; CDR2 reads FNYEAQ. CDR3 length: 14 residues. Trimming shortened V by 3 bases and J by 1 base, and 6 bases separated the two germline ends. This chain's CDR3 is CASSFAVNTGELFF. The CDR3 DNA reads TGTGCCAGCAGCTTCGCAGTGAACACCGGGGAGCTGTTTTTT.

The CDR3 bases are TGTGCCAGCACCGGGACAGGTAGCGCTGAAAAACTGTTTTTT. The encoded protein is CASTGTGSAEKLFF. This chain joins TRBV2 and TRBJ1-4; 8 bases line up with TRBD1. The CDR3 is made up of 14 amino acids. Germline CDR1 and CDR2: SNHLY and FYNNEI. Trimming at V came to 7 bases and at J to 7 bases, leaving 8 bases not matched to a gene.

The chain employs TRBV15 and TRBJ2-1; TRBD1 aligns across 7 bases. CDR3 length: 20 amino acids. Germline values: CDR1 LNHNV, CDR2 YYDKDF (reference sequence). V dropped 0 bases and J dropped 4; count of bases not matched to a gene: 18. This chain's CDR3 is CATSREPPHSTGPLYNEQFF. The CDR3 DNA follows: TGTGCCACCAGCAGAGAACCCCCCCACTCGACAGGGCCCCTTTACAATGAGCAGTTCTTC.

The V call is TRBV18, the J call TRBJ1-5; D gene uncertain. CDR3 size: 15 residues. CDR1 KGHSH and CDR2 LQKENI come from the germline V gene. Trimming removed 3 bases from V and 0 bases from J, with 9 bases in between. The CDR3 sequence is CASSPGTSSNQPQHF. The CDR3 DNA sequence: TGTGCCAGCTCACCCGGAACTAGTAGCAATCAGCCCCAGCATTTT.

CDR3 nucleotide sequence: TGCGCCAGCGGACATTCATCCGATACGCAGTATTTT. Translating gives CASGHSSDTQYF. This chain joins TRBV10-1 and TRBJ2-3; possible D gene TRBD1, 5 bases. The V end lost 8 bases, the J end lost 6 bases, and 12 bases lay between the germline ends. This CDR3 is 12 amino acids long. Germline lookup yields CDR1 WNHNN and CDR2 SYGVQD (reference sequence).

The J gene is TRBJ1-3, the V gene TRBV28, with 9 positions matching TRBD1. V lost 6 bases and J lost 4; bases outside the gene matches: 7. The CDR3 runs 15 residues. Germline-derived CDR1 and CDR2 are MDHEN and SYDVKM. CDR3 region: CASSPGTGFGNTIYF. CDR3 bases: TGTGCCAGCAGCCCCGGGACAGGGTTCGGAAACACCATATATTTT.

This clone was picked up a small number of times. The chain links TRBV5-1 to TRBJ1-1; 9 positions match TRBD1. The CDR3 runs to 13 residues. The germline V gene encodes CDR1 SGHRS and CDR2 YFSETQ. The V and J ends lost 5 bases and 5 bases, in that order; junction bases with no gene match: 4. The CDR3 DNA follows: TGCGCCAGCAGAAACGGACAGGGGACTGAAGCTTTCTTT. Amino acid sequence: CASRNGQGTEAFF.

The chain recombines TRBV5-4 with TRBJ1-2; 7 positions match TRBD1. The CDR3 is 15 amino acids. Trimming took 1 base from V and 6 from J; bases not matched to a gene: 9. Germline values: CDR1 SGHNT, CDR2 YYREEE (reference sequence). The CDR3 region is CASSLTPAQGDGYTF. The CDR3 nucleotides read TGTGCCAGCAGCTTGACACCGGCCCAGGGGGATGGCTACACCTTC.

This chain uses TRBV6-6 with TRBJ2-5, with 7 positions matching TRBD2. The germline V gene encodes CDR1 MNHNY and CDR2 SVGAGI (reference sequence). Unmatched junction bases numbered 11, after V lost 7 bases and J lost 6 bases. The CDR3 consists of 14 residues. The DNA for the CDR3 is TGTGCCAGCACTGGGGGGGGAATTCGAAAGACCCAGTACTTC. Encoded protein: CASTGGGIRKTQYF.

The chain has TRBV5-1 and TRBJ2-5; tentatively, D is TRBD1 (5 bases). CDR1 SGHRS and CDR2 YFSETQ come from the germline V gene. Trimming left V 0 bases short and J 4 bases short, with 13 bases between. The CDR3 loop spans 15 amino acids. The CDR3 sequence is CASSLVSGLGETQYF. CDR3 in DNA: TGCGCCAGCAGCTTGGTATCAGGGTTAGGAGAGACCCAGTACTTC.

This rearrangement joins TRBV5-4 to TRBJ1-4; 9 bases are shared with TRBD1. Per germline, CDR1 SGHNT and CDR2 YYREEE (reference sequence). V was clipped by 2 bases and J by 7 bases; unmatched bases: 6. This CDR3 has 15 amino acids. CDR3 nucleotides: TGTGCCAGCAGCTTACAGGGGGCTTCTGGTGAAAAACTGTTTTTT. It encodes CASSLQGASGEKLFF.

CDR3 residues: CASSPGRGREKLFF. The CDR3 coding sequence is TGTGCCAGCAGCCCGGGGAGGGGGAGGGAAAAACTGTTTTTT. This chain connects TRBV28 to TRBJ1-4, with TRBD1 as a possible D gene (6 bases). V lost 6 bases to trimming and J lost 8 bases, with 16 bases between them. Germline V gene sequence: CDR1 MDHEN, CDR2 SYDVKM. The length of the CDR3 is 14 residues.

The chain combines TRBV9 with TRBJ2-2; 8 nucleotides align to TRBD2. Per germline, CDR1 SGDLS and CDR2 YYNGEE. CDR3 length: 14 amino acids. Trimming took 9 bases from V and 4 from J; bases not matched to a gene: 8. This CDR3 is CATSDGGATGELFF. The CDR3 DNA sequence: TGTGCCACCTCTGACGGGGGGGCCACCGGGGAGCTGTTTTTT.

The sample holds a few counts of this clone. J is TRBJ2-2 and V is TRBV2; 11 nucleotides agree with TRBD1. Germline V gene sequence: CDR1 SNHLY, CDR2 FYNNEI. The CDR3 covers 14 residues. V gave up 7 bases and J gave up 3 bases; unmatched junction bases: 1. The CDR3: CASKGQGDTGELFF. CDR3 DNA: TGTGCCAGCAAGGGACAGGGGGACACCGGGGAGCTGTTTTTT.

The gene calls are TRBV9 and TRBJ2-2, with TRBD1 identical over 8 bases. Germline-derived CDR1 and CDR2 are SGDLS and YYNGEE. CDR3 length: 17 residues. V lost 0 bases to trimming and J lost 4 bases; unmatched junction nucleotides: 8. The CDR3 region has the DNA TGTGCCAGCAGCGTAGGGGGGCAGGGGGCAGTCACCGGGGAGCTGTTTTTT. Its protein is CASSVGGQGAVTGELFF.

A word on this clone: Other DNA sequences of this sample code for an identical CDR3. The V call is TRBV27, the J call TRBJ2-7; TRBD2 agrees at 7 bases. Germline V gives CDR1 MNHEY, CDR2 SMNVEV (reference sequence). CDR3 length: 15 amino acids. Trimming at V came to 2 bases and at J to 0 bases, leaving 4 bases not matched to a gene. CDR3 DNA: TGTGCCAGCAGTTTAAGGCGGGGGAGCTCCTACGAGCAGTACTTC. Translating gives CASSLRRGSSYEQYF.

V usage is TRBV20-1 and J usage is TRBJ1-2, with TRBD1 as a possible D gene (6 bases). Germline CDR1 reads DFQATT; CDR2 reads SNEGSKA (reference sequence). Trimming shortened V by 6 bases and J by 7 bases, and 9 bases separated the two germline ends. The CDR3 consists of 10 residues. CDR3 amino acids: CSATGGGYTF. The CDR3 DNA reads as TGCAGTGCGACAGGCGGTGGCTACACCTTC.

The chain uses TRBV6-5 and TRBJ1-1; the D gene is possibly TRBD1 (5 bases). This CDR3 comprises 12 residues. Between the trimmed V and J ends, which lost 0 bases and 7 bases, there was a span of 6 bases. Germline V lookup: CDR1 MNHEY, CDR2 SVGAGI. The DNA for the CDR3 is TGTGCCAGCAGTTACTCGCAGGGTGAAGCTTTCTTT. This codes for CASSYSQGEAFF.

As DNA, the CDR3 is TGTGCCAGCAGTGAAGGTCTCCCGGGCATTCAGTACTTC. Encoded protein: CASSEGLPGIQYF. The V call is TRBV2, the J call TRBJ2-4; D is undetermined. The CDR3 has 13 residues. The ends were cut back, 1 base at V and 9 bases at J, with 10 bases in the middle. CDR1 is SNHLY and CDR2 is FYNNEI in the germline V gene.

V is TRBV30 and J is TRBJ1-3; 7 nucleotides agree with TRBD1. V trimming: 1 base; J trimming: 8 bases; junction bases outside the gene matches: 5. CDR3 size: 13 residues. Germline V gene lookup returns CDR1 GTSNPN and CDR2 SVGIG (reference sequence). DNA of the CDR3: TGTGCCTGGAGTGCGGACAGGTTCGACACCATATATTTT. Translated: CAWSADRFDTIYF.

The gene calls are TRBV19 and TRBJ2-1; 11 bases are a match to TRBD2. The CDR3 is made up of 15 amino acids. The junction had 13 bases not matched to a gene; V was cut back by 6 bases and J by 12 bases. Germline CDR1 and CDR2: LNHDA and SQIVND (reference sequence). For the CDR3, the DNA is TGTGCCAGTAGCCCCACTAGCGGGGGACTCCCGGGGCAGTTCTTC. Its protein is CASSPTSGGLPGQFF.

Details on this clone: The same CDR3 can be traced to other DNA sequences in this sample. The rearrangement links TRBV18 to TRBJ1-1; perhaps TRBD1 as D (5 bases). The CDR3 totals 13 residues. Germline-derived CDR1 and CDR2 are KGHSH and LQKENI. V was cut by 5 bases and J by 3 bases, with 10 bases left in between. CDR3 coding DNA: TGTGCCAGCTCAGGTGGCAGGGACACTGAAGCTTTCTTT. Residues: CASSGGRDTEAFF.

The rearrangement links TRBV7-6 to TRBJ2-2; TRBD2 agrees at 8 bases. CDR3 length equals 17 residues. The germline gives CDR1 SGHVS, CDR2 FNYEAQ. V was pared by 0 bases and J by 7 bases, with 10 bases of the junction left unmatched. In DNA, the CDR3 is TGTGCCAGCAGCTTAGCTTTGCGGGGGGTTTTGGACGGGGAGCTGTTTTTT. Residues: CASSLALRGVLDGELFF.

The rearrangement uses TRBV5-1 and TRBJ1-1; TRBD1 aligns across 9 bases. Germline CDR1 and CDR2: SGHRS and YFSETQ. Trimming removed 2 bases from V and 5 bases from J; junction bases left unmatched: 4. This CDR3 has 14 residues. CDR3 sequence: CASSLGQGRTEAFF. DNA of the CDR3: TGCGCCAGCAGCTTAGGACAGGGGCGGACTGAAGCTTTCTTT. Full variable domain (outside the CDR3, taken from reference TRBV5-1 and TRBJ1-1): KAGVTQTPRYLIKTRGQQVTLSCSPISGHRSVSWYQQTPGQGLQFLFEYFSETQRNKGNFPGRFSGRQFSNSRSEMNVSTLELGDSALYLCASSLGQGRTEAFFGQGTRLTVV.

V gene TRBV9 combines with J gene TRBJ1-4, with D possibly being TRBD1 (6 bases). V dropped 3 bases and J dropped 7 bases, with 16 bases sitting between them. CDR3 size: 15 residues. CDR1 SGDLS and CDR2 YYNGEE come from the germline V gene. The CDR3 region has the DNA TGTGCCAGCAGCGCGACAGGAGTTAGGGGTGAAAAACTGTTTTTT. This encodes CASSATGVRGEKLFF.

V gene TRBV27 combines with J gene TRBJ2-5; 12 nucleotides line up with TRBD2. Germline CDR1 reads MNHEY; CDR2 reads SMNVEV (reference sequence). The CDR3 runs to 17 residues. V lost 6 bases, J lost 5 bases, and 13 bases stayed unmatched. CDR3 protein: CASRRTSGGSTLETQYF. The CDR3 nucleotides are TGTGCCAGCAGGCGTACTAGCGGGGGGAGCACGTTGGAGACCCAGTACTTC.

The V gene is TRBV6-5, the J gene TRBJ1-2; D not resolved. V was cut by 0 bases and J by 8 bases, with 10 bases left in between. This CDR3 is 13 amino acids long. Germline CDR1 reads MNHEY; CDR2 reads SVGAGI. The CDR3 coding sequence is TGTGCCAGCAGTTACTCGGGCACGGCGGGCTACACCTTC. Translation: CASSYSGTAGYTF.